This T cell receptor beta chain was captured by sequencing in a study of response to subunit inactivated influenza vaccine (dated by TCRdb to the late 2010s). A note on the overall study: Deep quantitative T cell receptor repertoire profiling was used in the study to track responses to a trivalent subunit inactivated influenza vaccine. Overall results and qualifications from the work: According to the authors, only a limited number of new T cells may be recruited by each seasonal influenza vaccination.

Read against the paper, the sample's time point label means: approximately 45 days after influenza vaccine administration. Receptor libraries were prepared by RT-PCR. Instrument used: Illumina HiSeq 2500. TCRdb reworked the public reads: Q25 trimming with fastp, MiXCR clone assembly, productive beta chains retained. All rows with the same CDR3 protein become a single entry with the most common DNA and genes. This sample is represented by about half a million distinct CDR3 sequences; 10% to 11% of them were singletons. Over 9.5% of the sample is in the top ten clones. As concerns this clonotype: The antigen this receptor binds is unknown. Per-base qualities were not stored, and no clone one base away is much larger.

The sequencing here drew on PBMCs from blood, taken around seven weeks after vaccination. This receptor was identified in a man in his fifties who received an inactivated influenza vaccine. Donor details come from another sample of the same person, matched by shared clones.

At the DNA level, the sequence is TGTGCCAGCAGTTACCAGCGGGGGAGCTCTGGGGCCAACGTCCTGACTTTC. It codes for CASSYQRGSSGANVLTF. The receptor chain draws on TRBV6-5 and TRBJ2-6; 8 junctional bases match TRBD2. The CDR3, cysteine through phenylalanine, is 17 amino acids long. The CDR3 DNA has 51 bases and is translated from base 1. Sequences MNHEY (CDR1) and SVGAGI (CDR2) are obtained from the germline V gene. Trimming leaves V shorter by 2 bases and J shorter by 0 bases, with the junction holding 3 bases beyond the gene matches.